The rows below give T cell receptor beta chains drawn from one sample of a study of early T cells in non-severe SARS-CoV-2 infection. A single record per CDR3 protein comes from TCRdb applying MiXCR to the 5' RACE reads. The sample holds about 81,000 distinct CDR3 sequences; around 15% are singletons and the top ten take approximately 9.9%. Sequencing used whole blood. All receptors derive from an adult who was a healthcare worker with PCR-confirmed SARS-CoV-2 infection or an uninfected control (not recorded which). Each CDR3 is given with its conserved first and last residue. The order of the fields is J gene, V gene, D gene, clone size, CDR3 DNA, CDR3 protein. A D gene is named only where the DNA matches it firmly. Size values are once, few and many counts, or a class for expanded clones, and some rows have none.

j_gene: TRBJ2-7
v_gene: TRBV6-5
d_gene: NA
abundance: many
CDR3nt: TGTGCCAGCAGTTACGGCTGGGGGAGCTCCTACGAGCAGTACTTC
CDR3aa: CASSYGWGSSYEQYF

j_gene: TRBJ2-5
v_gene: TRBV5-1
d_gene: NA
abundance: many
CDR3nt: TGCGCCAGCAGCTTGGCAGGGACACTCCAAGAGACCCAGTACTTC
CDR3aa: CASSLAGTLQETQYF

j_gene: TRBJ2-3
v_gene: TRBV10-3
d_gene: TRBD2
abundance: NA
CDR3nt: TGTGCCAGTAGCGGGGGGGCATCGGATACGCAGTATTTT
CDR3aa: CASSGGASDTQYF

j_gene: TRBJ2-4
v_gene: TRBV11-2
d_gene: TRBD2
abundance: many
CDR3nt: TGTGCCAGCAGCTTACGGACTAGCGGGACCCTGGGGAACATTCAGTACTTC
CDR3aa: CASSLRTSGTLGNIQYF

j_gene: TRBJ1-1
v_gene: TRBV5-6
d_gene: TRBD1
abundance: NA
CDR3nt: TGTGCCAGCAGTCCAGGGACAGGGCGGAACACTGAAGCTTTCTTT
CDR3aa: CASSPGTGRNTEAFF

j_gene: TRBJ1-5
v_gene: TRBV12-3/TRBV12-4
d_gene: NA
abundance: NA
CDR3nt: TGTGCCAGCAGTTCTCCGGGCAAGGACCTTGGGGCCCAGCATTTT
CDR3aa: CASSSPGKDLGAQHF

j_gene: TRBJ2-3
v_gene: TRBV7-2
d_gene: NA
abundance: NA
CDR3nt: TGTGCCAGCAGCTTAGTGTGGGACCCCACAGATACGCAGTATTTT
CDR3aa: CASSLVWDPTDTQYF

j_gene: TRBJ2-1
v_gene: TRBV19
d_gene: TRBD2
abundance: many
CDR3nt: TGTGCCAGTAGGGACGAAGCGGGGGGCTACAATGAGCAGTTCTTC
CDR3aa: CASRDEAGGYNEQFF

j_gene: TRBJ2-1
v_gene: TRBV29-1
d_gene: TRBD1
abundance: few
CDR3nt: TGCAGCGTAGGGGACAGCCCGTCCTACAATGAGCAGTTCTTC
CDR3aa: CSVGDSPSYNEQFF

j_gene: TRBJ1-6
v_gene: TRBV5-1
d_gene: NA
abundance: NA
CDR3nt: TGCGCCAGCAGCTTGGAATCCGGGGTAGCTGGATCACCCCTCCACTTT
CDR3aa: CASSLESGVAGSPLHF

j_gene: TRBJ2-6
v_gene: TRBV3-1
d_gene: NA
abundance: medium-sized
CDR3nt: TGTGCCAGCAGTCCACCCACCTCTGGGGCCAACGTCCTGACTTTC
CDR3aa: CASSPPTSGANVLTF

j_gene: TRBJ2-1
v_gene: TRBV7-8
d_gene: TRBD2
abundance: few
CDR3nt: TGTGCCAGCAGCGCTAGCGGGGCCTACAATGAGCAGTTCTTC
CDR3aa: CASSASGAYNEQFF

j_gene: TRBJ2-3
v_gene: TRBV3-1
d_gene: TRBD2
abundance: few
CDR3nt: TGTGCCAGCAGCCCTAGCGGGGGGGTTACAGATACGCAGTATTTT
CDR3aa: CASSPSGGVTDTQYF

j_gene: TRBJ2-1
v_gene: TRBV4-2
d_gene: NA
abundance: few
CDR3nt: TGTGCCAGCAGCCAAGAGGCGGCTAGGGACAATGAGCAGTTCTTC
CDR3aa: CASSQEAARDNEQFF